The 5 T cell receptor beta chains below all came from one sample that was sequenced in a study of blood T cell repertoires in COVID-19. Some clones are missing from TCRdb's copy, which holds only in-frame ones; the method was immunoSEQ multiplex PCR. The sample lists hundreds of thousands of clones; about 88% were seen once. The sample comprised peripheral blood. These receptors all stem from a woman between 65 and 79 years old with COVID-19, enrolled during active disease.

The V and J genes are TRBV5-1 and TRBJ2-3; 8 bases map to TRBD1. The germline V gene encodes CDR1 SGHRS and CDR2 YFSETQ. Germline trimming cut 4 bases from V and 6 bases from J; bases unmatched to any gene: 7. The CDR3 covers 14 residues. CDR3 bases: TGCGCCAGCAGCCGAGGACAGGGTGCGGATACGCAGTATTTT. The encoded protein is CASSRGQGADTQYF.

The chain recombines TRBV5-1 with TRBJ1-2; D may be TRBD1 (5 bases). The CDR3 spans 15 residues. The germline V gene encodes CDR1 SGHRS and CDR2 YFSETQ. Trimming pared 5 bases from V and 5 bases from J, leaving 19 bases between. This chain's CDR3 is CASRSLQDDGYGYTF. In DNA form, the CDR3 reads TGCGCCAGCAGATCTCTACAGGACGATGGATATGGCTACACCTTC.

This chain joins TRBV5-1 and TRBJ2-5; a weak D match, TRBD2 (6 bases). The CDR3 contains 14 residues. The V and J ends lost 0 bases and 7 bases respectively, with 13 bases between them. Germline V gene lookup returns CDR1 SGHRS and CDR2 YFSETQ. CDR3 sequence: CASSLGLDTGTQYF. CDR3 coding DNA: TGCGCCAGCAGCTTGGGACTAGATACGGGGACCCAGTACTTC.

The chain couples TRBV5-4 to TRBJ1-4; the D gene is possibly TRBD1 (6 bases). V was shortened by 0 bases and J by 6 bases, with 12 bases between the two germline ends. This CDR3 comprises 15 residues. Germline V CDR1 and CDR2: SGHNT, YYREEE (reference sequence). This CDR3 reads CASSLDRGGDEKLFF. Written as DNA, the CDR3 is TGTGCCAGCAGCTTGGATAGGGGGGGAGATGAAAAACTGTTTTTT.

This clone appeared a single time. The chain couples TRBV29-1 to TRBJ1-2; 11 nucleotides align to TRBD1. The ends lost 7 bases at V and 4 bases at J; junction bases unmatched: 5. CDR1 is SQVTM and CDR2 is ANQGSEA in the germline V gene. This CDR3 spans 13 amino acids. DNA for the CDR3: TGCAGCGGAGGACAGGGGGCGAGCTATGGCTACACCTTC. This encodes CSGGQGASYGYTF. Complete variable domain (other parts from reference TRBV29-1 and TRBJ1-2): SAVISQKPSRDICQRGTSLTIQCQVDSQVTMMFWYRQQPGQSLTLIATANQGSEATYESGFVIDKFPISRPNLTFSTLTVSNMSPEDSSIYLCSGGQGASYGYTFGSGTRLTVV.